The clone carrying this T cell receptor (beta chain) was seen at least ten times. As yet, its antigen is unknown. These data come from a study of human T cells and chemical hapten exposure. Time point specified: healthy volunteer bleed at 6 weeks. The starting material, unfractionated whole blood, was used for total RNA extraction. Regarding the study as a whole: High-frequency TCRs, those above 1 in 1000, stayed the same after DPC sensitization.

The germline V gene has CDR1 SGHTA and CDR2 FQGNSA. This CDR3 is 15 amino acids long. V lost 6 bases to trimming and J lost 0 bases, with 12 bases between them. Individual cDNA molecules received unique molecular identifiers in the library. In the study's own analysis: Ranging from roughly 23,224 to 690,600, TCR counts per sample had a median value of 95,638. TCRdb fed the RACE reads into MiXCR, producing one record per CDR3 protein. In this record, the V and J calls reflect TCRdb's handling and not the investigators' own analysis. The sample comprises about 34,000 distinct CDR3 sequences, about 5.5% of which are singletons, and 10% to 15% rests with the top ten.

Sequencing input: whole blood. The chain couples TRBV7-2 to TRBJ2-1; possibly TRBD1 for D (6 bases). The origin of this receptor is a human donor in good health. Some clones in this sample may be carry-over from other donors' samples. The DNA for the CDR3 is TGTGCCAGCAGTCGGGACATTGCCTCCTACAATGAGCAGTTCTTC. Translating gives CASSRDIASYNEQFF.